This TCR beta chain was captured by sequencing in a study of patients and donors after allogeneic stem cell transplantation. This clonotype was found a few times. TCRdb analysed the RT-PCR reads with MiXCR anew, one entry per CDR3 protein. Of 25,000 to 40,000 distinct CDR3 sequences listed, roughly a third are singletons. Per the germline V gene, CDR1 is DFQATT and CDR2 is SNEGSKA (reference sequence). CDR3 length: 13 residues. V lost 1 base, J lost 3 bases, and 9 bases lay in between. This TCR was sampled from a human donor who was either an allogeneic HSCT recipient or a stem cell or donor lymphocyte infusion donor (not recorded which). It is not recorded whose cells these are; they may come from a transplant donor. The V and J genes are TRBV20-1 and TRBJ1-2; D call uncertain. Sequenced: blood, either unsorted or a sorted T cell fraction (not recorded which). In nucleotides, the CDR3 is TGCAGTGCTAGAGTCCGGGAAGACTATGGCTACACCTTC. Protein sequence: CSARVREDYGYTF.